The source of this TCR beta chain is a study of tumor and adjacent non-tumor tissue in lung cancer. Overall study: The patients, around 10 men and 5 women, were 31 to 76 with stage I to III disease. Overall study results and limits: Normal lung showed higher cumulative top 100 clone frequency than tumor. Shorter survival was associated with higher TCR diversity in tumors.

The J segment lost 10 bases and the V segment lost 3 bases, leaving 12 bases of the junction unmatched. Per germline, CDR1 SGHAT and CDR2 FQNNGV. The CDR3 runs 15 residues. TCRbeta libraries were built with three rounds of nested PCR, modified from ARM-PCR. TCRdb redid the calling of the multiplex PCR reads with MiXCR, one entry per CDR3 protein. Of approximately 68,000 distinct CDR3 sequences listed, around 78% are singletons. The template was RNA from unsorted bulk tissue. On this clonotype: Its antigen is undetermined.

The sequencing input was lung tumor tissue. The gene calls are TRBV11-2 and TRBJ2-1; 7 bases map to TRBD2. The receptor comes from a man aged 60 to 69 with non-small cell lung cancer. The CDR3 nucleotides read TGTGCCAGCAGCTTGGCTAGCGGAGCGCAGTGGGAGCAGTTCTTC. It is translated as CASSLASGAQWEQFF.